Presented here are 9 T cell receptor beta chains from one specimen sequenced in a study of T cells in Graves' hyperthyroidism and ophthalmopathy. TCR beta CDR3 regions were amplified from RNA. The HTBI primer set was used in a first-round RT-PCR of the TCR CDR3. TCRdb reprocessed the multiplex PCR reads via MiXCR and lists one record per CDR3 protein. The sample holds 300,000 to 400,000 distinct CDR3 sequences; about 21% are singletons and the top ten take about 50%. The sequenced material came from blood. These receptors all stem from a woman between 45 and 60 years old with Graves' hyperthyroidism.

There are a few counts of this clonotype. The CDR3 protein is CASSASGGNQPQHF. CDR3 bases: TGTGCCAGCAGCGCATCCGGGGGCAATCAGCCCCAGCATTTT. The chain has TRBV9 and TRBJ1-5; D not certain. Germline CDR1 SGDLS, CDR2 YYNGEE. CDR3 length: 14 amino acids. Trimming shortened V by 3 bases and J by 2 bases, and 9 bases separated the two germline ends.

The gene calls are TRBV30 and TRBJ1-5; D gene uncertain. This CDR3 comprises 12 residues. The V end lost 5 bases, the J end lost 4 bases, and 9 bases lay between the germline ends. Germline loops: CDR1 GTSNPN, CDR2 SVGIG (reference sequence). This CDR3 reads CAWSNGNQPQHF. The CDR3 bases are TGTGCCTGGTCAAATGGGAATCAGCCCCAGCATTTT.

This clonotype was seen at least ten times. The chain links TRBV7-8 to TRBJ1-1, with D hard to call. V was cut by 1 base and J by 1 base, with 10 bases left in between. The CDR3 loop spans 15 amino acids. Germline V gene lookup returns CDR1 SGHVS and CDR2 FQNEAQ. In DNA form, the CDR3 reads TGTGCCAGCAGCTTAGTACTGGCTCGGAACACTGAAGCTTTCTTT. Protein product: CASSLVLARNTEAFF.

This clonotype was observed at least ten times. The rearrangement uses TRBV28 and TRBJ1-1, with D unresolved. Between the trimmed V and J ends, which lost 7 bases and 0 bases, there was a span of 9 bases. CDR1 is MDHEN and CDR2 is SYDVKM in the germline V gene. The CDR3 sequence is 13 residues long. The CDR3 reads CASIGFMNTEAFF. DNA for the CDR3: TGTGCCAGCATCGGATTTATGAACACTGAAGCTTTCTTT.

In its sample, this clonotype was seen many times. The chain recombines TRBV10-3 with TRBJ2-5; no clear D. Per germline, CDR1 ENHRY and CDR2 SYGVKD. The ends were cut back, 4 bases at V and 2 bases at J, with 11 bases in the middle. The CDR3 covers 14 residues. The CDR3 bases are TGTGCCATCAGTGGGACCCAGGATCAAGAGACCCAGTACTTC. It yields the protein CAISGTQDQETQYF.

This clonotype came up many times. The chain employs TRBV30 and TRBJ2-2; D is ambiguous. Germline V lookup: CDR1 GTSNPN, CDR2 SVGIG (reference sequence). V lost 4 bases, J lost 3 bases, and 12 bases lay in between. This CDR3 is 14 amino acids long. The DNA for the CDR3 is TGTGCCTGGAACCTCCCTTTAGACACCGGGGAGCTGTTTTTT. Encoded protein: CAWNLPLDTGELFF.

This clonotype has ten or more counts. The V call is TRBV3-1, the J call TRBJ1-5; D is unclear. This CDR3 spans 14 amino acids. The germline CDR1 and CDR2 sequences are LGHDT and YNNKEL (reference sequence). Trimming shortened V by 1 base and J by 0 bases, and 4 bases separated the two germline ends. The CDR3 DNA sequence: TGTGCCAGCAGCCAAGCTAATAGCAATCAGCCCCAGCATTTT. Protein: CASSQANSNQPQHF.

This clonotype was observed a handful of times. This sequence joins TRBV11-2 and TRBJ1-4; the D gene is possibly TRBD1 (5 bases). Germline loops: CDR1 SGHAT, CDR2 FQNNGV. V lost 4 bases to trimming and J lost 8 bases, with 17 bases between them. The CDR3 runs 15 residues. CDR3 in DNA: TGTGCCAGCAGCTCCAGAAGGGGCTTCGGGGAAAAACTGTTTTTT. It specifies CASSSRRGFGEKLFF.

This chain connects TRBV7-9 to TRBJ1-2; 8 nucleotides agree with TRBD1. CDR3 length equals 16 residues. CDR1 is SEHNR, CDR2 FQNEAQ, per germline (reference sequence). J gave up 4 bases and V 1 base, and 8 bases lay outside the gene matches. In nucleotides, the CDR3 is TGTGCCAGCAGCTTAGGGCAGGGGGCGCCAGGCTATGGCTACACCTTC. Protein: CASSLGQGAPGYGYTF.